This TCR beta chain was found in a study of technical replicates of blood from a few donors. Clones were read by immunoSEQ multiplex PCR, and TCRdb kept only the in-frame ones, dropping some. This sample carries approximately 58,000 clones, about 86% of them seen once, and the ten largest clones take around 5.1%. There are 15 residues in the CDR3. V lost 0 bases and J lost 8, with 16 bases in between. Germline V CDR1 and CDR2: MGHRA, YSYEKL. Sequencing was done on a sample of PBMCs. The genes are TRBV4-1 and TRBJ2-5; D may be TRBD1 (6 bases). This TCR was sampled from a human donor in good health. Some clones in this sample may be carry-over from other donors' samples. CDR3 region: CASSQDPQGKRTQYF. The CDR3 DNA is TGCGCCAGCAGCCAAGACCCCCAGGGGAAGAGAACCCAGTACTTC.